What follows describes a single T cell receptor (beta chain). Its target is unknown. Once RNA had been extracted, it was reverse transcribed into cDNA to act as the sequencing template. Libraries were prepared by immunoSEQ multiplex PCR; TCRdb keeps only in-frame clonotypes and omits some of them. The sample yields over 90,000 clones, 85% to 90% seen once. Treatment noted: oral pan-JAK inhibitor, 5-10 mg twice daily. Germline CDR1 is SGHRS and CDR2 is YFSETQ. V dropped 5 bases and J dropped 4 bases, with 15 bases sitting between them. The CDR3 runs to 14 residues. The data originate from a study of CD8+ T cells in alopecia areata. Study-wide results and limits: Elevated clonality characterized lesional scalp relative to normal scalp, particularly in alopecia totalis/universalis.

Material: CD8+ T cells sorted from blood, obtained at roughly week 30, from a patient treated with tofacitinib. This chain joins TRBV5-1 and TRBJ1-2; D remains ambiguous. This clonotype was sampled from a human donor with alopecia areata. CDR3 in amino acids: CASRDQDNFYGYTF. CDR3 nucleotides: TGCGCCAGCAGAGATCAAGACAATTTCTATGGCTACACCTTC.